This T cell receptor beta chain was obtained from a study of shared clonotypes between healthy human individuals. General study points: Compared with clonotypes that all four donors shared, non-shared clonotypes had lower generation probabilities.

Data came from immunoSEQ multiplex PCR; TCRdb stores just in-frame clones and leaves some out. The table lists some 800,000 clones, 90% to 95% of them singletons, with less than 25% in the top ten. Terminally differentiated effector memory CD45RA+ cells were excluded from the naive CD8 cells, which were CD45RO-negative and positively selected for CCR7. Trimming removed 5 bases from V and 5 bases from J, with 3 bases in between. Looked up from germline, CDR1 is LNHDA and CDR2 is SQIVND (reference sequence). The CDR3 totals 11 residues. A note on this clone: Antigen: not known.

This TCR was recovered from a man aged 30 to 45 in good health. The material sequenced was naive CD8+ T cells sorted from blood. The chain uses TRBV19 and TRBJ2-2; no reliable D call. The CDR3 here is CASSWTGELFF. For the CDR3, the DNA is TGTGCCAGTAGTTGGACCGGGGAGCTGTTTTTT.